This passage covers 24 T cell receptor beta chains from one sample sequenced in a study of blood T cell repertoires in COVID-19. Assay used: immunoSEQ multiplex PCR; TCRdb lists only in-frame clones, some missing. The sample yields under 500,000 clones, roughly 85% seen once. Sequenced: PBMCs or T cells enriched from blood (not recorded which). The receptors were sampled from a woman under 30 with acute COVID-19.

This sequence joins TRBV11-2 and TRBJ1-1, with 7 bases that match TRBD1. With V trimmed by 5 bases and J by 7 bases, 7 bases remained unmatched. CDR1 SGHAT and CDR2 FQNNGV come from the germline V gene. There are 13 residues in the CDR3. This CDR3 is CASSKQGRNEAFF. The DNA of the CDR3 is TGTGCCAGCAGCAAACAGGGGAGGAATGAAGCTTTCTTT.

This chain connects TRBV12-5 to TRBJ2-7, with D perhaps TRBD1 (5 bases). The V end lost 6 bases, the J end lost 3 bases, and 12 bases lay between the germline ends. CDR1 is LGHNT, CDR2 FRNRAP, per germline. The length of the CDR3 is 13 residues. In DNA, the CDR3 is TGTGCTAGTGGGAAAGGACAAGACTACGAGCAGTACTTC. Amino acid sequence: CASGKGQDYEQYF. The full variable domain, in which reference TRBV12-5 and TRBJ2-7 provide the parts outside the CDR3, is DARVTQTPRHKVTEMGQEVTMRCQPILGHNTVFWYRQTMMQGLELLAYFRNRAPLDDSGMPKDRFSAEMPDATLATLKIQPSEPRDSAVYFCASGKGQDYEQYFGPGTRLTVT.

The chain links TRBV7-9 to TRBJ2-7; 9 bases match TRBD1. The trim removed 5 bases at V and 6 bases at J, leaving 8 bases unmatched. This CDR3 is 14 amino acids long. The germline gives CDR1 SEHNR, CDR2 FQNEAQ (reference sequence). Here the CDR3 reads CASSGRDRDREQYF. The CDR3 nucleotides are TGTGCCAGCAGCGGCCGGGACAGGGACCGCGAGCAGTACTTC.

This sequence joins TRBV11-2 and TRBJ1-1, with TRBD1 identical over 9 bases. The CDR3 runs to 15 residues. In germline, CDR1 is SGHAT, CDR2 FQNNGV. The ends lost 5 bases at V and 6 bases at J; junction bases unmatched: 10. The CDR3 sequence is CASSNRADRGPEAFF. The CDR3 region has the DNA TGTGCCAGCAGCAATAGGGCGGACAGGGGTCCTGAAGCTTTCTTT.

The sample holds one count of this clone. Additional DNA sequences in this sample encode the identical CDR3. J is TRBJ2-7 and V is TRBV4-1; no clear D gene. The CDR3 contains 13 residues. CDR1 is MGHRA, CDR2 YSYEKL, per germline. V shed 1 base and J shed 0 bases, with 4 bases lying between them. The CDR3 loop is CASSQADSYEQYF. In nucleotides, the CDR3 is TGCGCCAGCAGCCAAGCAGACTCCTACGAGCAGTACTTC.

This chain uses TRBV10-3 with TRBJ1-2, with D perhaps TRBD1 (6 bases). The CDR3 is 16 amino acids. The V end was cut by 11 bases, the J end by 1 base, with 23 bases between. In germline, CDR1 is ENHRY, CDR2 SYGVKD. As DNA, the CDR3 is TGTGCCGTCGTGTCAGCGTCACAGGGTCTTAACTATGGCTACACCTTC. Translated, it gives CAVVSASQGLNYGYTF.

Here the CDR3 reads CASRSPGSSGNTIYF. In DNA, the CDR3 is TGTGCCAGCAGATCCCCGGGGTCCTCTGGAAACACCATATATTTT. This sequence joins TRBV2 and TRBJ1-3, with no clear D. Germline V gene data show CDR1 as SNHLY and CDR2 as FYNNEI. The V end was cut by 6 bases, the J end by 0 bases, with 12 bases between. The CDR3 totals 15 residues.

This clone has just a few counts. This rearrangement joins TRBV19 to TRBJ2-3, with D possibly being TRBD1 (5 bases). Germline V gives CDR1 LNHDA, CDR2 SQIVND (reference sequence). Trimming removed 5 bases at V and 0 bases at J, with 15 bases between. The CDR3 length is 16 residues. CDR3 DNA: TGTGCCAGTAGTGGGAAGGGGTCGTCTAGCACAGATACGCAGTATTTT. Its protein is CASSGKGSSSTDTQYF.

V and J are TRBV13 and TRBJ1-1; D is ambiguous. CDR1 is PRHDT and CDR2 is FYEKMQ in the germline V gene (reference sequence). Trimming removed 5 bases at V and 1 base at J, with 11 bases between. The CDR3 runs 14 residues. CDR3 coding DNA: TGTGCCAGCAGCCTAGCTTTTTCGAACACTGAAGCTTTCTTT. This codes for CASSLAFSNTEAFF. The variable domain in full, with the rest retrieved from reference TRBV13 and TRBJ1-1, is AAGVIQSPRHLIKEKRETATLKCYPIPRHDTVYWYQQGPGQDPQFLISFYEKMQSDKGSIPDRFSAQQFSDYHSELNMSSLELGDSALYFCASSLAFSNTEAFFGQGTRLTVV.

This clone was counted once. As DNA, the CDR3 is TGCAGTACCCCCTTCGGCTACGAGCAGTACTTC. Protein: CSTPFGYEQYF. The gene calls are TRBV20-1 and TRBJ2-7; no reliable D call. Germline V gene sequence: CDR1 DFQATT, CDR2 SNEGSKA (reference sequence). The V gene lost 8 bases and the J gene lost 3 bases, with 11 bases spanning the gap. This CDR3 has 11 residues.

The chain combines TRBV29-1 with TRBJ1-2; D is possibly TRBD1 (6 bases). Per germline, CDR1 SQVTM and CDR2 ANQGSEA. V lost 3 bases to trimming and J lost 8 bases, with 16 bases between them. The CDR3 contains 13 residues. Written as DNA, the CDR3 is TGCAGCGTTGACTTGACAGGCCTTAGGGGCTACACCTTC. Amino acid sequence: CSVDLTGLRGYTF.

This chain joins TRBV5-5 and TRBJ1-5, with 10 bases matching TRBD1. CDR3 length equals 17 residues. Germline CDR1 SGHKS, CDR2 YYEKEE (reference sequence). The ends lost 4 bases at V and 6 bases at J; junction bases unmatched: 13. Here the CDR3 DNA reads TGTGCCAGCAGCCCACTCTCCCGACAGGGGGCTTTTCAGCCCCAGCATTTT. Translating it yields CASSPLSRQGAFQPQHF.

This clone was seen just once. The V gene is TRBV19, the J gene TRBJ1-5; D unresolved. There are 14 residues in the CDR3. Germline V CDR1 and CDR2: LNHDA, SQIVND (reference sequence). Trimming removed 7 bases at V and 2 bases at J, with 12 bases between. This chain's CDR3 is CASIIREGNQPQHF. The CDR3 DNA reads TGTGCCAGTATTATTCGGGAGGGCAATCAGCCCCAGCATTTT.

In its sample, this clone was seen once. This sample also contains other DNA sequences that code for the same CDR3. The chain has TRBV5-1 and TRBJ2-7, with 7 nucleotides matching TRBD1. V lost 4 bases to trimming and J lost 3 bases; unmatched junction nucleotides: 7. The CDR3 covers 14 residues. Per germline, CDR1 SGHRS and CDR2 YFSETQ. The CDR3 region has the DNA TGCGCCAGCAGCCTACGACAGGGTGACTACGAGCAGTACTTC. As protein: CASSLRQGDYEQYF.

Here the CDR3 reads CASSLAPTGRNTGELFF. The CDR3 nucleotides read TGTGCCAGCAGCTTAGCACCGACAGGGAGGAACACCGGGGAGCTGTTTTTT. The chain carries TRBV7-9 and TRBJ2-2; 7 bases fit TRBD1. Germline V gene data show CDR1 as SEHNR and CDR2 as FQNEAQ (reference sequence). CDR3 length: 17 amino acids. V trimming: 0 bases; J trimming: 1 base; junction bases outside the gene matches: 5.

The DNA for the CDR3 is TGTGCCTGGAGTCGACAGAGCAATCAGCCCCAGCATTTT. Its translation: CAWSRQSNQPQHF. The rearrangement joins TRBV30 to TRBJ1-5; a possible D gene is TRBD1 (5 bases). The germline gives CDR1 GTSNPN, CDR2 SVGIG (reference sequence). V lost 2 bases, J lost 1 base, and 6 bases lay in between. The CDR3 has 13 residues.

V gene TRBV28 combines with J gene TRBJ1-4; the match to TRBD1 covers 7 bases. The CDR3 is made up of 14 amino acids. Germline CDR1 and CDR2: MDHEN and SYDVKM. V was pared by 6 bases and J by 5 bases, with 6 bases of the junction left unmatched. CDR3: CASSPGGLNEKLFF. CDR3 nucleotides: TGTGCCAGCAGCCCAGGGGGGTTGAATGAAAAACTGTTTTTT. Together with reference TRBV28 and TRBJ1-4, the CDR3 gives the full variable domain: DVKVTQSSRYLVKRTGEKVFLECVQDMDHENMFWYRQDPGLGLRLIYFSYDVKMKEKGDIPEGYSVSREKKERFSLILESASTNQTSMYLCASSPGGLNEKLFFGSGTQLSVL.

This clone is a singleton in its sample. The chain has TRBV9 and TRBJ1-2; TRBD1 is a possible D gene (6 bases). Trimming left V 0 bases short and J 9 bases short, with 12 bases between. Germline V lookup: CDR1 SGDLS, CDR2 YYNGEE. CDR3 length: 13 amino acids. The CDR3 DNA is TGTGCCAGCAGCGTAGAAGAAGGGGGTAGCTACACCTTC. Translated: CASSVEEGGSYTF.

V gene TRBV4-2 combines with J gene TRBJ1-3; no clear D. This CDR3 spans 15 amino acids. Germline lookup yields CDR1 LGHNA and CDR2 YNFKEQ. V shed 1 base and J shed 0 bases, with 7 bases lying between them. CDR3 sequence (DNA): TGTGCCAGCAGCCAAGTTGGAGGCTCTGGAAACACCATATATTTT. Protein product: CASSQVGGSGNTIYF.

The chain employs TRBV11-2 and TRBJ2-1, with 10 bases identical to TRBD2. V trimming: 2 bases; J trimming: 5 bases; junction bases outside the gene matches: 12. The CDR3 sequence is 18 residues long. Germline V CDR1 and CDR2: SGHAT, FQNNGV. CDR3 amino acids: CASSLRGLAGGRDNEQFF. DNA for the CDR3: TGTGCCAGCAGCTTAAGAGGGTTAGCGGGGGGCCGAGACAATGAGCAGTTCTTC.

This sequence joins TRBV29-1 and TRBJ2-5; the D is unclear. Germline CDR1 and CDR2: SQVTM and ANQGSEA. V shed 4 bases and J shed 5 bases, with 8 bases lying between them. The CDR3 extends over 11 amino acids. The CDR3 DNA follows: TGCAGCGTTGGGCCGAGGGAGACCCAGTACTTC. It is translated as CSVGPRETQYF.

This clone was seen a single time. The gene calls are TRBV7-2 and TRBJ2-5; TRBD1 is a possible D gene (6 bases). V shed 4 bases and J shed 3 bases, with 12 bases lying between them. The CDR3 loop spans 14 amino acids. Germline V CDR1 and CDR2: SGHTA, FQGNSA. CDR3 sequence: CASSYSEGEETQYF. CDR3 DNA sequence: TGTGCCAGCAGCTACTCCGAGGGGGAAGAGACCCAGTACTTC.

This chain links TRBV19 with TRBJ2-1, with D tentatively TRBD2 (5 bases). The CDR3 has 16 residues. Germline lookup yields CDR1 LNHDA and CDR2 SQIVND (reference sequence). V lost 2 bases to trimming and J lost 4 bases, with 15 bases between them. This CDR3 reads CASSISGGSPYNEQFF. The DNA of the CDR3 is TGTGCCAGTAGTATAAGCGGCGGGTCCCCGTACAATGAGCAGTTCTTC.

The CDR3 protein is CSARDGRTQYF. The CDR3 DNA follows: TGCAGTGCTAGAGACGGTAGGACCCAGTACTTC. The rearrangement joins TRBV20-1 to TRBJ2-5; D gene ambiguous. Between the trimmed V and J ends, which lost 0 bases and 7 bases, there was a span of 6 bases. The V gene's germline CDR1 is DFQATT and CDR2 SNEGSKA (reference sequence). The CDR3 is 11 residues long.